This TCR beta chain derives from a study of shared clonotypes between healthy human individuals. Study overall: There were three CD4 naive, three CD4 memory, two CD8 naive and one CD8 memory plates per donor.

With 3 bases removed from V and 5 bases from J, the gap between germline ends came to 4 bases. Germline V gives CDR1 MDHEN, CDR2 SYDVKM. This CDR3 has 12 residues. Overall study findings and caveats: Clonotypes shared by all four sorted-subset donors had higher generation probabilities than non-shared clonotypes.

Among the donors, all were Caucasian adults who lived in Nashville, Tennessee. To make CD8 memory, CD45RO+ cells were put together with CCR7-negative CD45RA+ TemRA cells. Concerning this clone: Antigen: not known.

Sequenced by immunoSEQ multiplex PCR; TCRdb stores in-frame clones only, minus some. Of a few hundred thousand clones in the sample, around 86% were seen once. This TCR derives from a young man in good health. Sequencing input: memory CD8+ T cells sorted from blood. Subset here: CD45RO+ cells pooled with CCR7-negative TemRA cells. The chain joins TRBV28 to TRBJ2-2; D is undetermined. The CDR3 region has the DNA TGTGCCAGCAGTTTCAGAACCGGGGAGCTGTTTTTT. It codes for CASSFRTGELFF.